These 20 T cell receptor beta chains share one sample of origin, sequenced in a study of cytomegalovirus exposure and HLA in healthy donors. Primers for the PCR totalled 60 Vbeta and 13 Jbeta. Clones were read by immunoSEQ multiplex PCR, and TCRdb kept only the in-frame ones, dropping some. The sample lists approximately 170,000 clones; around 73% were seen once. The material sequenced was PBMCs. These receptors all come from a woman under 30 in good health and CMV-seropositive.

The CDR3 sequence: CASSPVRTLEGNSPLHF. CDR3 DNA: TGTGCCAGCTCACCAGTTAGAACCTTGGAGGGTAATTCACCCCTCCACTTT. The V call is TRBV18, the J call TRBJ1-6, with D unresolved. Germline CDR1 is KGHSH and CDR2 is LQKENI. The CDR3 length is 17 residues. The ends were cut back, 2 bases at V and 6 bases at J, with 17 bases in the middle.

This clone has a handful of counts. The rearrangement joins TRBV9 to TRBJ2-3; 10 bases are shared with TRBD2. The CDR3 spans 17 residues. The V gene end was trimmed by 0 bases and the J gene end by 5 bases; junction bases not matched to a gene: 9. Germline values: CDR1 SGDLS, CDR2 YYNGEE. The chain's CDR3 is CASSVGSASGGRDTQYF. CDR3 bases: TGTGCCAGCAGCGTAGGTTCGGCTAGCGGGGGAAGAGATACGCAGTATTTT.

J is TRBJ2-1 and V is TRBV10-3; D is unresolved. Looked up from germline, CDR1 is ENHRY and CDR2 is SYGVKD. The germline V and J ends were trimmed by 0 bases and 5 bases, with 14 bases remaining between them. This CDR3 has 16 amino acids. CDR3 protein: CAISESGQYPNNEQFF. CDR3 DNA sequence: TGTGCCATCAGTGAGTCTGGTCAGTACCCCAACAATGAGCAGTTCTTC.

The V call is TRBV5-6, the J call TRBJ2-7, with 7 nucleotides matching TRBD1. The CDR3 is 13 amino acids. V was pared by 4 bases and J by 3 bases, with 4 bases of the junction left unmatched. Germline CDR1 SGHDT, CDR2 YYEEEE. The CDR3 loop reads CASSPTGLYEQYF. For the CDR3, the DNA is TGTGCCAGCAGCCCGACAGGGCTCTACGAGCAGTACTTC.

V and J are TRBV6-5 and TRBJ1-6, with a possible D match to TRBD1 (5 bases). Trimming shortened V by 7 bases and J by 8 bases, and 12 bases separated the two germline ends. The CDR3 is 13 residues long. The germline V gene encodes CDR1 MNHEY and CDR2 SVGAGI. Here the CDR3 reads CASTGIGYSPLHF. CDR3 nucleotides: TGTGCCAGCACAGGGATCGGGTATTCACCCCTCCACTTT.

V usage is TRBV7-2 and J usage is TRBJ2-3; D remains ambiguous. This CDR3 contains 12 residues. V lost 3 bases to trimming and J lost 9 bases, with 10 bases between them. Looked up from germline, CDR1 is SGHTA and CDR2 is FQGNSA. Written as DNA, the CDR3 is TGTGCCAGCAGCTTTGTTCCAGGCACGCAGTATTTT. Amino acids: CASSFVPGTQYF. The whole variable domain, remainder taken from reference TRBV7-2 and TRBJ2-3, is GAGVSQSPSNKVTEKGKDVELRCDPISGHTALYWYRQSLGQGLEFLIYFQGNSAPDKSGLPSDRFSAERTGGSVSTLTIQRTQQEDSAVYLCASSFVPGTQYFGPGTRLTVL.

The chain has TRBV2 and TRBJ2-2; 9 bases map to TRBD2. The length of the CDR3 is 15 residues. Per germline, CDR1 SNHLY and CDR2 FYNNEI. V trimming: 4 bases; J trimming: 4 bases; junction bases outside the gene matches: 4. CDR3 protein: CASSGVAGVTGELFF. CDR3 in DNA: TGTGCCAGCAGTGGGGTAGCGGGGGTCACCGGGGAGCTGTTTTTT.

The chain recombines TRBV5-1 with TRBJ1-1; TRBD1 matches 9 bases. CDR1 SGHRS and CDR2 YFSETQ come from the germline V gene. After removal of 3 bases from V and 5 bases from J, the junction contained 5 bases not matched to a gene. The CDR3 contains 14 residues. CDR3 sequence (DNA): TGCGCCAGCAGCTCGACAGGGGGTGGAACTGAAGCTTTCTTT. Amino acid sequence: CASSSTGGGTEAFF.

V gene TRBV2 combines with J gene TRBJ2-7, with 7 bases aligning to TRBD1. This CDR3 region has 14 residues. Germline CDR1 reads SNHLY; CDR2 reads FYNNEI. Trimming at V came to 4 bases and at J to 2 bases, leaving 5 bases not matched to a gene. CDR3 sequence (DNA): TGTGCCAGCAGTGCCGATCAGGGGGCCTACGAGCAGTACTTC. Protein sequence: CASSADQGAYEQYF.

V gene TRBV10-3 combines with J gene TRBJ2-1, with 8 bases fitting TRBD2. The CDR3 has 15 amino acids. Trimming took 2 bases from V and 4 from J; bases not matched to a gene: 4. Germline CDR1 reads ENHRY; CDR2 reads SYGVKD. The CDR3 sequence is CAISERGGDYNEQFF. In DNA form, the CDR3 reads TGTGCCATCAGTGAGCGGGGGGGGGATTACAATGAGCAGTTCTTC.

The V call is TRBV27, the J call TRBJ1-6; D gene ambiguous. Germline-derived CDR1 and CDR2 are MNHEY and SMNVEV (reference sequence). Trimming took 6 bases from V and 2 from J, leaving 11 bases between them. CDR3 length: 15 residues. The CDR3 loop is CASRSLRAYNSPLHF. In DNA, the CDR3 is TGTGCCAGCAGATCCCTGAGGGCCTATAATTCACCCCTCCACTTT.

The chain has TRBV19 and TRBJ2-5; the match to TRBD2 covers 11 bases. This CDR3 region has 16 residues. In germline, CDR1 is LNHDA, CDR2 SQIVND (reference sequence). Losses at the gene ends were 4 bases for V and 5 bases for J; bases not matched to a gene: 9. CDR3 in DNA: TGTGCCAGTAGTAGGACTAGCGGGTCCGTGGGGGAGACCCAGTACTTC. This encodes CASSRTSGSVGETQYF.

This clone was seen a few times. This chain uses TRBV13 with TRBJ1-5; D unclear. Germline CDR1 is PRHDT and CDR2 is FYEKMQ (reference sequence). The CDR3 sequence is 12 residues long. V dropped 3 bases and J dropped 5 bases, with 5 bases sitting between them. CDR3 in amino acids: CASSFGDQPQHF. The CDR3 nucleotides are TGTGCCAGCAGCTTCGGGGATCAGCCCCAGCATTTT.

This chain links TRBV15 with TRBJ1-3; possible D gene TRBD1, 5 bases. Trimming shortened V by 1 base and J by 0 bases, and 7 bases separated the two germline ends. The germline V gene encodes CDR1 LNHNV and CDR2 YYDKDF (reference sequence). The CDR3 has 15 residues. The DNA of the CDR3 is TGTGCCACCAGCAGAGGGACAACCTCTGGAAACACCATATATTTT. It yields the protein CATSRGTTSGNTIYF.

The chain has TRBV19 and TRBJ1-2, with D unresolved. The germline V gene has CDR1 LNHDA and CDR2 SQIVND (reference sequence). The CDR3 has 12 amino acids. The germline V and J ends were trimmed by 4 bases and 4 bases, with 7 bases remaining between them. The CDR3 DNA sequence: TGTGCCAGTAGTAGTCTCGGCTATGGCTACACCTTC. Amino acids: CASSSLGYGYTF.

V and J are TRBV4-2 and TRBJ1-2; D gene unclear. The CDR3 covers 16 residues. Trimming shortened V by 0 bases and J by 4 bases, and 15 bases separated the two germline ends. Germline CDR1 reads LGHNA; CDR2 reads YNFKEQ. CDR3 nucleotides: TGTGCCAGCAGCCAAGAAACCCACGGGGTTAGCTATGGCTACACCTTC. This codes for CASSQETHGVSYGYTF.

The V call is TRBV28, the J call TRBJ2-1, with 9 positions matching TRBD1. Trimming took 5 bases from V and 6 from J; bases not matched to a gene: 11. CDR1 is MDHEN, CDR2 SYDVKM, per germline. This CDR3 is 16 amino acids long. The CDR3 region is CASSIAGQGFTNEQFF. In nucleotides, the CDR3 is TGTGCCAGCAGTATTGCGGGACAGGGATTTACCAATGAGCAGTTCTTC.

This rearrangement joins TRBV27 to TRBJ1-6; D is uncertain. V was clipped by 4 bases and J by 0 bases, with 10 bases between them. CDR3 length: 16 residues. The germline CDR1 and CDR2 sequences are MNHEY and SMNVEV (reference sequence). Written as DNA, the CDR3 is TGTGCCAGCAGTTCAACCAAGAGCTCCTATAATTCACCCCTCCACTTT. Protein sequence: CASSSTKSSYNSPLHF.

The CDR3 is CSARDRDGYTF. CDR3 DNA: TGCAGCGCCCGGGACAGGGACGGCTACACCTTC. The V and J genes are TRBV29-1 and TRBJ1-2; 9 nucleotides match TRBD1. V was pared by 7 bases and J by 8 bases, with 5 bases of the junction left unmatched. The CDR3 has 11 residues. Germline assignment: CDR1 SQVTM and CDR2 ANQGSEA.

In this sample, this clone turned up a few times. This chain links TRBV5-4 with TRBJ1-5; TRBD1 aligns across 12 bases. V shed 6 bases and J 3 bases; nucleotides not matched to a gene: 16. Germline V CDR1 and CDR2: SGHNT, YYREEE (reference sequence). There are 19 residues in the CDR3. CDR3 loop: CASKNRDRGRGWDNQPQHF. The CDR3 DNA reads TGTGCCAGCAAAAACCGGGACAGGGGGCGAGGGTGGGACAATCAGCCCCAGCATTTT.